The 11 T cell receptor beta chains below come from one sample, sequenced in a study of T cells after yellow fever vaccination. A single record per CDR3 protein comes from TCRdb applying MiXCR to the 5' RACE reads. The sample lists around 320,000 distinct CDR3 sequences, around 4.4% occurring once. This specimen was PBMCs, taken 15 days after the yellow fever booster vaccination. The source is a man aged 18-30 years who received the YFV17D yellow fever vaccine.

This rearrangement joins TRBV6-1 to TRBJ1-2; D perhaps matches TRBD1 (6 bases). Deletions cut 2 bases from V and 4 bases from J, with 14 bases between. Germline CDR1 is MNHNS and CDR2 is SASEGT. The CDR3 contains 15 residues. The chain's CDR3 is CASSENVRTAYGYTF. CDR3 nucleotide sequence: TGTGCCAGCAGTGAAAATGTGCGGACAGCCTATGGCTACACCTTC.

In its sample, this clonotype was seen many times. This chain uses TRBV7-2 with TRBJ1-5; no definite D call. V lost 5 bases and J 7 bases, leaving 9 bases between the germline ends. Per germline, CDR1 SGHTA and CDR2 FQGNSA. This CDR3 is 12 amino acids long. CDR3 sequence (DNA): TGTGCCAGCAGCCTGGACGGGCAGCCCCAGCATTTT. Protein sequence: CASSLDGQPQHF.

The rearrangement uses TRBV12-3 or TRBV12-4 and TRBJ2-3; possibly TRBD1 for D (6 bases). Trimming shortened V by 6 bases and J by 2 bases, and 12 bases separated the two germline ends. CDR3 size: 14 residues. The CDR3 DNA reads TGTGCCAGCAGACCGGGACAACACACAGATACGCAGTATTTT. Its protein is CASRPGQHTDTQYF.

This clonotype was counted many times. The chain combines TRBV4-3 with TRBJ2-7, with TRBD1 as a possible D gene (6 bases). The CDR3 is 14 amino acids. Germline CDR1 LGHNA, CDR2 YSLEER. The germline V and J ends were trimmed by 2 bases and 6 bases, with 14 bases remaining between them. CDR3 amino acids: CASSQIRGSGEQYF. CDR3 nucleotide sequence: TGCGCCAGCAGCCAAATCAGGGGCTCAGGCGAGCAGTACTTC.

In this sample, this clonotype turned up a few times. The chain has TRBV9 and TRBJ1-2; D call uncertain. The germline V gene has CDR1 SGDLS and CDR2 YYNGEE. Trimming shortened V by 0 bases and J by 2 bases, and 5 bases separated the two germline ends. The CDR3 length is 13 residues. DNA for the CDR3: TGTGCCAGCAGCGTAGTAGAGAACTATGGCTACACCTTC. The encoded protein is CASSVVENYGYTF.

The V gene is TRBV5-8, the J gene TRBJ1-5; D gene ambiguous. Germline-derived CDR1 and CDR2 are SGHTS and YDEGEE. Trimming took off 4 bases at V and 5 bases at J, with 16 bases between the two ends. The CDR3 covers 15 residues. The DNA for the CDR3 is TGTGCCAGCAGCGTCCGTTGGGGTAGGGATCAGCCCCAGCATTTT. Translation: CASSVRWGRDQPQHF. Full variable domain (outside the CDR3, taken from reference TRBV5-8 and TRBJ1-5): EAGVTQSPTHLIKTRGQQATLRCSPISGHTSVYWYQQALGLGLQFLLWYDEGEERNRGNFPPRFSGRQFPNYSSELNVNALELEDSALYLCASSVRWGRDQPQHFGDGTRLSIL.

DNA of the CDR3: TGCGCCAGCAGTGAGTCGGCGACAGGGGTCGCCGAGCAGTACTTC. Translated: CASSESATGVAEQYF. The chain combines TRBV10-2 with TRBJ2-7, with TRBD1 matching 8 bases. Germline CDR1 reads WSHSY; CDR2 reads SAAADI. J gave up 6 bases and V 0 bases, and 7 bases lay outside the gene matches. CDR3 length: 15 residues.

The rearrangement joins TRBV20-1 to TRBJ1-1; the match to TRBD1 covers 7 bases. Unmatched junction bases numbered 8, after V lost 6 bases and J lost 7 bases. The CDR3 runs to 12 residues. From germline, CDR1 is DFQATT and CDR2 SNEGSKA (reference sequence). The CDR3 coding sequence is TGCAGTGCGATCAGGGGGAGGAGTGAAGCTTTCTTT. Amino acids: CSAIRGRSEAFF.

V and J are TRBV6-2 or TRBV6-3 and TRBJ2-2; D perhaps matches TRBD2 (6 bases). Germline V gene sequence: CDR1 MNHEY, CDR2 SVGEGT. The CDR3 sequence is 14 residues long. The V end lost 9 bases, the J end lost 4 bases, and 15 bases lay between the germline ends. CDR3 protein: CASKIGGTTGELFF. The CDR3 DNA reads as TGTGCCAGTAAGATCGGGGGTACCACCGGGGAGCTGTTTTTT.

This sequence joins TRBV27 and TRBJ2-7; D tentatively reads TRBD1 or TRBD2 (6 bases each). Trimming removed 10 bases from V and 5 bases from J, with 21 bases in between. This CDR3 spans 14 amino acids. Germline CDR1 reads MNHEY; CDR2 reads SMNVEV (reference sequence). CDR3 coding DNA: TGTGCCACCAAGGGGGGTTGGTCTGGGGACGAGCAGTACGTC. Its translation: CATKGGWSGDEQYV.

This clonotype came up many times. This rearrangement joins TRBV4-3 to TRBJ2-1; D is perhaps TRBD2 (6 bases). From germline, CDR1 is LGHNA and CDR2 YSLEER. Trimming pared 4 bases from V and 5 bases from J, leaving 21 bases between. The CDR3 covers 17 residues. The CDR3 nucleotides are TGCGCCAGCAGCCGCAGCGGCGGGGCCGGCGGAAACAATGAGCAGTTCTTC. As protein: CASSRSGGAGGNNEQFF.